This T cell receptor (beta chain) was identified in a study of early T cells in non-severe SARS-CoV-2 infection. Looking at the study overall: Unsorted whole blood bulk RNA was sequenced, with unpaired chains. Overall study findings and caveats: Anti-spike CD8 responses were favored by VDJdb matching, which missed private and CD4 specificities.

The ends lost 2 bases at V and 5 bases at J; junction bases unmatched: 7. Germline values: CDR1 SQVTM, CDR2 ANQGSEA. The CDR3 is made up of 14 amino acids. Ten or more counts support this clonotype. Its antigen is still unknown. Separate cDNA molecules each had unique molecular identifiers attached to them. TCRdb fed the 5' RACE reads into MiXCR, producing one record per CDR3 protein. The sample lists roughly 70,000 distinct CDR3 sequences, about 12% occurring once. The receptor was derived from an adult who was a healthcare worker with PCR-confirmed SARS-CoV-2 infection or an uninfected control (not recorded which). Specimen: whole blood. The J gene is TRBJ1-2, the V gene TRBV29-1; TRBD1 agrees at 8 bases. The DNA of the CDR3 is TGCAGCGTTGAATCACCAGGGGGCTGGTATGGCTACACCTTC. It translates to CSVESPGGWYGYTF. Variable domain in full (rest from reference TRBV29-1 and TRBJ1-2): SAVISQKPSRDICQRGTSLTIQCQVDSQVTMMFWYRQQPGQSLTLIATANQGSEATYESGFVIDKFPISRPNLTFSTLTVSNMSPEDSSIYLCSVESPGGWYGYTFGSGTRLTVV.